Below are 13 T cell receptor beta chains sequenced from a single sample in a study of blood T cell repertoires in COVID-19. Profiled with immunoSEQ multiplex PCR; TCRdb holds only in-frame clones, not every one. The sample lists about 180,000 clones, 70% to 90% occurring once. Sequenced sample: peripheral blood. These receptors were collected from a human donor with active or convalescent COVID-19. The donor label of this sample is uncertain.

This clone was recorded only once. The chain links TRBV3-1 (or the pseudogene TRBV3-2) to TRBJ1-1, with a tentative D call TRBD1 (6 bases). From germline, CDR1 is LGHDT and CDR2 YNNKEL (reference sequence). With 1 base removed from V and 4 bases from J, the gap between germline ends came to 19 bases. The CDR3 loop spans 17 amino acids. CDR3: CASSQAGLRGYGTEAFF. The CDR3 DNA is TGTGCCAGCAGCCAAGCCGGACTCAGGGGATATGGCACTGAAGCTTTCTTT.

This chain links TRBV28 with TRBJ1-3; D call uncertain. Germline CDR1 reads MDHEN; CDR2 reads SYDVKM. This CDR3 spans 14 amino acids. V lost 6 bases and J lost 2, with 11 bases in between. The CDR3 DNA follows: TGTGCCAGCAGCGAGGGAGGTCCTGGAAACACCATATATTTT. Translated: CASSEGGPGNTIYF.

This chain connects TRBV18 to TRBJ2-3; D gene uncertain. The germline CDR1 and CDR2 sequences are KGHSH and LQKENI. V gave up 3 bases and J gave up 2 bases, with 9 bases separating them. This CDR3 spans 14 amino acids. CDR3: CASSPPKLTDTQYF. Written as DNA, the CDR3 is TGTGCCAGCTCACCTCCAAAACTCACAGATACGCAGTATTTT.

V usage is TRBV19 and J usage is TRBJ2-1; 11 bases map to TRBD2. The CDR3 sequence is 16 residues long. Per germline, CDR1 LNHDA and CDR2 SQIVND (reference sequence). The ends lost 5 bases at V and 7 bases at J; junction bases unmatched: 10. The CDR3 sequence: CASSGYSGRAQNEQFF. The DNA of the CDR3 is TGTGCCAGTAGTGGGTATAGCGGGAGGGCCCAGAATGAGCAGTTCTTC.

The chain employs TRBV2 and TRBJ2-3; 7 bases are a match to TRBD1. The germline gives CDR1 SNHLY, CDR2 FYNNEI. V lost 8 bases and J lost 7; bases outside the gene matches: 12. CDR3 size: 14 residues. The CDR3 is CASRDSQSGNTQYF. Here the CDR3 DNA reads TGTGCCAGCCGGGACAGCCAGTCCGGGAATACGCAGTATTTT.

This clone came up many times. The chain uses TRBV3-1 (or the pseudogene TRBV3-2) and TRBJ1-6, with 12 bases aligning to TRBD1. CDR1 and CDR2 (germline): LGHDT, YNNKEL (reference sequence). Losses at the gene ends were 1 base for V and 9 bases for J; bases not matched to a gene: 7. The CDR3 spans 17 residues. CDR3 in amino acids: CASSQGGQGATGSPLHF. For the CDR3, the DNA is TGTGCCAGCAGCCAAGGGGGACAGGGGGCTACGGGTTCACCCCTCCACTTT.

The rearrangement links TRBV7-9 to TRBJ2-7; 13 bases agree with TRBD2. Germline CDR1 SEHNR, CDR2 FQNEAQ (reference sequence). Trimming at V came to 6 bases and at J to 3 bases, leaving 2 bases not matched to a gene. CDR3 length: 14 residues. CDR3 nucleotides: TGTGCCAGCAGACGACTAGCGGGAGGCTACGAGCAGTACTTC. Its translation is CASRRLAGGYEQYF.

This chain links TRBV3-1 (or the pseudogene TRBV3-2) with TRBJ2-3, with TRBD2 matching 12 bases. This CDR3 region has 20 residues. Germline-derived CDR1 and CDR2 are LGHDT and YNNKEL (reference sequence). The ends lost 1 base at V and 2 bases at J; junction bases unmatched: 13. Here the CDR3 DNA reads TGTGCCAGCAGCCAAGTGTGGACTAGCGGGATGGGGGGTCTCACAGATACGCAGTATTTT. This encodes CASSQVWTSGMGGLTDTQYF.

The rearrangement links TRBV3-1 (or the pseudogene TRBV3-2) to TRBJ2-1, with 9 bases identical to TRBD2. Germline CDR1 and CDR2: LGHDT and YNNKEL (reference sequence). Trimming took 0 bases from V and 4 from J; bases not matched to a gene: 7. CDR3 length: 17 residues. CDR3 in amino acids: CASSQDLAGTDYNEQFF. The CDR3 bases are TGTGCCAGCAGCCAAGATCTAGCGGGGACCGATTACAATGAGCAGTTCTTC.

CDR3 in amino acids: CASSYLRLASTYNEQFF. CDR3 DNA sequence: TGTGCCAGCAGTTACCTTCGACTAGCATCGACCTACAATGAGCAGTTCTTC. The rearrangement uses TRBV6-2 or TRBV6-3 and TRBJ2-1; 7 nucleotides agree with TRBD2. Germline CDR1 is MNHEY and CDR2 is SVGEGT. The CDR3 is made up of 17 amino acids. Germline trimming cut 2 bases from V and 2 bases from J; bases unmatched to any gene: 9.

CDR3 region: CATSSGSYNEQFF. CDR3 DNA: TGTGCCACCAGTAGCGGATCCTACAATGAGCAGTTCTTC. The J gene is TRBJ2-1, the V gene TRBV24-1, with D perhaps TRBD2 (5 bases). The ends were cut back, 6 bases at V and 1 base at J, with 6 bases in the middle. The germline V gene has CDR1 KGHDR and CDR2 SFDVKD. CDR3 size: 13 residues.

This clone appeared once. The CDR3 reads CATYPSDRSYGYTF. CDR3 in DNA: TGTGCCACTTATCCCTCGGACAGGTCCTATGGCTACACCTTC. The gene calls are TRBV28 and TRBJ1-2; 7 positions agree with TRBD1. CDR1 MDHEN and CDR2 SYDVKM come from the germline V gene. The CDR3 sequence is 14 residues long. The V segment lost 10 bases and the J segment 4 bases; nucleotides outside the gene matches: 12.

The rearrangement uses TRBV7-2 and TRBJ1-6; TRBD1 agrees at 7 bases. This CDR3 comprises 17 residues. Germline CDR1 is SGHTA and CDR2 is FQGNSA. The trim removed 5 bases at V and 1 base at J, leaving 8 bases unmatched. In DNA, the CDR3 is TGTGCCAGCAGCCCCCAGGGGGTTCGGTCCTATAATTCACCCCTCCACTTT. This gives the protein CASSPQGVRSYNSPLHF.